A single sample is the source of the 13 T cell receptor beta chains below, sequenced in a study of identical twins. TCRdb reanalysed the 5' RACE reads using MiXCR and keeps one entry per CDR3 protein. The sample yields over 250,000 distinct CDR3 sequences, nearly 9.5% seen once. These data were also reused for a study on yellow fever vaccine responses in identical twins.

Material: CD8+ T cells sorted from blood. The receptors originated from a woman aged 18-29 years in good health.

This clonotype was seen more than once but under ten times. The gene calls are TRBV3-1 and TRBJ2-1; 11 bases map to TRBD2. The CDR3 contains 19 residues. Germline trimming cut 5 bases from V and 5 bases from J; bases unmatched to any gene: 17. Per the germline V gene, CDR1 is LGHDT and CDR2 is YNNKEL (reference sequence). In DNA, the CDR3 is TGTGCCAGCAGCACCCGACTAGCGGGGAGACTAGGTAGCAACAATGAGCAGTTCTTC. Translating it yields CASSTRLAGRLGSNNEQFF.

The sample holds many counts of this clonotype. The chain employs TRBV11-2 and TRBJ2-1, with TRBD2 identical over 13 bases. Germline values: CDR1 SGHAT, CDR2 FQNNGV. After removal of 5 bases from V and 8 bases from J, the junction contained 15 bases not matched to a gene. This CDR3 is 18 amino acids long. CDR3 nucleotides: TGTGCCAGCAGCCGCGGACTAGCGGGAGTAAGAAGGAGTTATGAGCAGTTCTTC. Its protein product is CASSRGLAGVRRSYEQFF.

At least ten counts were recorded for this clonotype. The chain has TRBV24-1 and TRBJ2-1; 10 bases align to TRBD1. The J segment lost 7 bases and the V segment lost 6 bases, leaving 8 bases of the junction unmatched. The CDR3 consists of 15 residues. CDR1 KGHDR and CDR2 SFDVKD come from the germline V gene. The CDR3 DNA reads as TGTGCCACCAGTTCCGGGACAGGGGAAGTTAATGAGCAGTTCTTC. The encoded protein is CATSSGTGEVNEQFF.

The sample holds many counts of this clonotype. Written as DNA, the CDR3 is TGCGCCAGCAGCCAAGACCACCCCCCGATGGGCCAGTACTTC. It codes for CASSQDHPPMGQYF. V usage is TRBV4-3 and J usage is TRBJ2-5; D gene ambiguous. Trimming took 0 bases from V and 10 from J, leaving 15 bases between them. Per germline, CDR1 LGHNA and CDR2 YSLEER. The CDR3 length is 14 residues.

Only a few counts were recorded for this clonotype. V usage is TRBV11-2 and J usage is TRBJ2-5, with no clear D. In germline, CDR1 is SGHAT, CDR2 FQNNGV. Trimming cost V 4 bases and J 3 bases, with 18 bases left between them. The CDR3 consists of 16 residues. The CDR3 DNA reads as TGTGCCAGCAGCTCCTACCCGTCGGAAACTGAAGAGACCCAGTACTTC. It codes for CASSSYPSETEETQYF.

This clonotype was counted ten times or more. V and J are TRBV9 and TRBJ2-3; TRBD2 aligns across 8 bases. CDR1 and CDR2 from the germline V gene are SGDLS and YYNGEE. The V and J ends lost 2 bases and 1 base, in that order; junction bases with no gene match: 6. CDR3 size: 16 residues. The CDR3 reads CASSVYGGVGTDTQYF. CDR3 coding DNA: TGTGCCAGCAGCGTTTACGGGGGGGTCGGCACAGATACGCAGTATTTT.

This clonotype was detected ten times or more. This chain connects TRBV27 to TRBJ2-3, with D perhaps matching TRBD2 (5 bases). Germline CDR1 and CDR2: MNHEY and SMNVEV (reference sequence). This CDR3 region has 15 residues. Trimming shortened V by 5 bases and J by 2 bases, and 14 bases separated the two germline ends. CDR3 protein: CASSSSVSYTDTQYF. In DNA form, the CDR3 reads TGTGCCAGCAGTAGTAGCGTATCCTACACAGATACGCAGTATTTT.

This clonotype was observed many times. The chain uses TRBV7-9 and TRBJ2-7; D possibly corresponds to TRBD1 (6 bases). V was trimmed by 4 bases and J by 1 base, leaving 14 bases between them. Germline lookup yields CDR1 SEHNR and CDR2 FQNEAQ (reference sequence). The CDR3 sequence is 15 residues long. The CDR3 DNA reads TGTGCCAGCAGCTCCCCGGGACACACTTCCTACGAGCAGTACTTC. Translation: CASSSPGHTSYEQYF.

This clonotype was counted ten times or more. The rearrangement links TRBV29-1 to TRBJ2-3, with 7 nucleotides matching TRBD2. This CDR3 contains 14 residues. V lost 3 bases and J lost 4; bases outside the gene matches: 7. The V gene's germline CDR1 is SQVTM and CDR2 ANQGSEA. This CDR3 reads CSVETSKIADTQYF. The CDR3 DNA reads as TGCAGCGTTGAGACTAGCAAGATAGCAGATACGCAGTATTTT.

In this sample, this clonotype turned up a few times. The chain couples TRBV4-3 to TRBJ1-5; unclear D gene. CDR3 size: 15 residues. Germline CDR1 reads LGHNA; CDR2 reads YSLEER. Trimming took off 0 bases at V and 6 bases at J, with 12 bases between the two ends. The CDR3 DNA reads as TGCGCCAGCAGCCAAGATCGGGGTTTGGGTCAGCCCCAGCATTTT. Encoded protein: CASSQDRGLGQPQHF.

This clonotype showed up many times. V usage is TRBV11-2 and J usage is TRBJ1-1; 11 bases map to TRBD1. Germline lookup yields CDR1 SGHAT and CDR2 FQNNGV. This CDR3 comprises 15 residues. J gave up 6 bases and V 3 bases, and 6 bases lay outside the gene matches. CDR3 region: CASSFSGTGGSEAFF. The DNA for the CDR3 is TGTGCCAGCAGCTTTTCCGGGACAGGGGGTTCTGAAGCTTTCTTT.

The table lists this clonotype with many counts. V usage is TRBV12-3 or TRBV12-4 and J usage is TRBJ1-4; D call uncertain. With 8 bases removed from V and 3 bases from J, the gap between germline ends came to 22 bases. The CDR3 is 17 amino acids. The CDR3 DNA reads TGTGCCAGCCGTCCAACACTAGGAGGCGGCTCTAATGAAAAACTGTTTTTT. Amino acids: CASRPTLGGGSNEKLFF.

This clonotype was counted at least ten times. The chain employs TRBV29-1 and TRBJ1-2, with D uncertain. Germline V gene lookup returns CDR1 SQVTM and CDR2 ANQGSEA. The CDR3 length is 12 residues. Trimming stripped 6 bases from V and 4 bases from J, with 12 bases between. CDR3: CSVDGLAYGYTF. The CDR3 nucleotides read TGCAGCGTAGACGGACTCGCCTATGGCTACACCTTC.